This is a list of T cell receptor beta chains from one sample in a study of T cells after posttransplantation cyclophosphamide. Libraries were prepared by immunoSEQ multiplex PCR; TCRdb keeps only in-frame clonotypes and omits some of them. The table includes approximately 52,000 clones, more than 70% detected once. What was sequenced was PBMCs. These receptors came from a man aged 25 to 45 with a blood cancer, CMV-positive, and with a related stem cell donor. Each CDR3 is given with its conserved first and last residue. The D gene is left open where the match is weak. Clone sizes are given selectively: once, few, many, or a class where the clone is expanded.

>TRBV7-6|TRBJ2-5|.|TRBD1
TGTGCCAGCAGCTTCCGACAGGGAGTGAGGGAGACCCAGTACTTC
CASSFRQGVRETQYF
>TRBV28|TRBJ1-2|once|TRBD1
TGTGCCAGCAGTTCAGACAGGGTTGGCTACACCTTC
CASSSDRVGYTF
>TRBV19|TRBJ1-2|once|.
TGTGCCAGTAGTATTGCGGGGCAGTTTGGCTACACCTTC
CASSIAGQFGYTF
>TRBV30|TRBJ1-1|.|TRBD1
TGTGCCTGGAGTGTAATCAGGGGGGCTGAAGCTTTCTTT
CAWSVIRGAEAFF
>TRBV30|TRBJ2-3|.|.
TGTGCCTGGAGTTTTGGCGGAAGCACAGATACGCAGTATTTT
CAWSFGGSTDTQYF
>TRBV18|TRBJ2-1|.|TRBD2
TGTGCCAGCTCACCAGGTATGGGAGGGCCAGATGAGCAGTTCTTC
CASSPGMGGPDEQFF
>TRBV5-3|TRBJ2-7|.|TRBD1
TGTGCCAGAAGCTTGAAACAGGGGGTGGGGGAGCAGTACTTC
CARSLKQGVGEQYF
>TRBV11-2|TRBJ2-1|.|TRBD2
TGTGCCAGCAGCCGTTCCGGGACTAGCGGGAGTTTGTACAATGAGCAGTTCTTC
CASSRSGTSGSLYNEQFF
>TRBV28|TRBJ1-1|.|.
TGTGCCAGCAGTTTCGACGGGTGGGACACTGAAGCTTTCTTT
CASSFDGWDTEAFF
>TRBV2|TRBJ2-6|once|TRBD1
TGTGCCAGCAGTGTCAGGTTGTCGGGCAGGGGGTACTCTGGGGCCAACGTCCTGACTTTC
CASSVRLSGRGYSGANVLTF
>TRBV5-1|TRBJ1-3|.|.
TGCGCCAGCAGCTTGGTTGGACAGCGATACTCTGGAAACACCATATATTTT
CASSLVGQRYSGNTIYF
>TRBV13|TRBJ1-1|.|.
TGTGCCAGCAGCTTAGGAGGACAGCTTATGAACACTGAAGCTTTCTTT
CASSLGGQLMNTEAFF
>TRBV5-4|TRBJ2-7|.|.
TGTGCCAGCAGCTTGGACAGATTGGAGCAGTACTTC
CASSLDRLEQYF
>TRBV7-6|TRBJ2-2|.|TRBD2
TGTGCCAGCAGGCGACTAGCGGGAGTCGGAACCGGGGAGCTGTTTTTT
CASRRLAGVGTGELFF
>TRBV19|TRBJ2-5|once|TRBD2
TGTGCCAGTAGTATCATAGCGGGGGGTGAGACCCAGTACTTC
CASSIIAGGETQYF
>TRBV19|TRBJ2-1|.|TRBD2
TGTGCCAGTAGTTTAGGGGCTAGCGGGGCCTACAATGAGCAGTTCTTC
CASSLGASGAYNEQFF
>TRBV28|TRBJ2-7|.|.
TGTGCCAGCAGTTCGAGGGCGGGGTACGAGCAGTACTTC
CASSSRAGYEQYF
>TRBV7-9|TRBJ1-6|.|.
TGTGCCAGCAGCTTATTTAGCAGGGAAGTACCCTATAATTCACCCCTCCACTTT
CASSLFSREVPYNSPLHF
>TRBV15|TRBJ2-2|.|TRBD2
TGTGCCACCAGCAGAGGTCTAGCGGGAGGGAACACCGGGGAGCTGTTTTTT
CATSRGLAGGNTGELFF
>TRBV7-8|TRBJ1-2|.|.
TGTGCCAGCAGCCCCTCAGGGGTCAACTATGGCTACACCTTC
CASSPSGVNYGYTF
>TRBV7-2|TRBJ2-7|.|TRBD2
TGTGCCAGCAGCTTACAAAAGGGGAGGGCCGGGGGGGAGCAGTACTTC
CASSLQKGRAGGEQYF
>TRBV18|TRBJ1-3|.|TRBD1
TGTGCCAGCTCACTGGGACAGGGAAACACCATATATTTT
CASSLGQGNTIYF
>TRBV5-1|TRBJ1-2|.|TRBD1
TGCGCCAGCAGACGGACAGGGGGCGGAAGGTCGTATGGCTACACCTTC
CASRRTGGGRSYGYTF
>TRBV5-1|TRBJ1-4|.|TRBD1
TGCGCCAGCAGCCCGGGACAGGGCGATGAAAAACTGTTTTTT
CASSPGQGDEKLFF
>TRBV5-1|TRBJ2-7|.|TRBD1
TGCGCCAGCAGCGGGACAGGGGGCGGCTACGAGCAGTACTTC
CASSGTGGGYEQYF
>TRBV2|TRBJ2-7|.|TRBD1
TGTGCCAGCAGTGAACAGGGGGCGGGGTACGAGCAGTACTTC
CASSEQGAGYEQYF
>TRBV5-6|TRBJ1-2|.|.
TGTGCCAGCAGCTTGGGTCCCGGGGGAGGCTACACCTTC
CASSLGPGGGYTF
>TRBV4-1|TRBJ1-5|.|.
TGCGCCAGCAGCCTTCGGACAAACCTTTATAGCAATCAGCCCCAGCATTTT
CASSLRTNLYSNQPQHF
>TRBV5-6|TRBJ1-1|few|.
TGTGCCAGCAGCGCCGCTGGGAGAATGAACACTGAAGCTTTCTTT
CASSAAGRMNTEAFF
>TRBV2|TRBJ2-7|once|.
TGTGCCAGCGGTCTCAGTAACGAGCAGTACTTC
CASGLSNEQYF
>TRBV6-6|TRBJ1-1|.|TRBD1
TGTGCCAGCACCTATCAGGGGGGCCCTGAAGCTTTCTTT
CASTYQGGPEAFF
>TRBV14|TRBJ2-1|.|TRBD2
TGTGCCAGTAAAGGGGTAGCGGGAAACGGCTATGAGCAGTTCTTC
CASKGVAGNGYEQFF
>TRBV29-1|TRBJ2-7|.|TRBD1
TGCAGCGTTGAAGATCACGGGACAGGGTACGAGCAGTACTTC
CSVEDHGTGYEQYF
>TRBV5-6|TRBJ2-5|.|TRBD1
TGTGCCAGCAGCTTGATCAGCAAGGGGGCCCTAGAGACCCAGTACTTC
CASSLISKGALETQYF
>TRBV9|TRBJ2-2|.|.
TGTGCCAGCAGCGTATCGGGGGGCGGGCTCCACACCGGGGAGCTGTTTTTT
CASSVSGGGLHTGELFF
>TRBV2|TRBJ2-1|.|TRBD2
TGTGCCAGCAGTACCCAGGGTATGGCGGGAGGACGGGAGCAGTTCTTC
CASSTQGMAGGREQFF
>TRBV5-8|TRBJ1-1|many|.
TGTGCCAGTTCCTTACGGGGGGAGAACACTGAAGCTTTCTTT
CASSLRGENTEAFF
>TRBV7-2|TRBJ2-3|.|TRBD1
TGTGCCAGCAGCTTAGAGGGGGCGTTCGGCACGCAGTATTTT
CASSLEGAFGTQYF
>TRBV11-2|TRBJ2-6|.|TRBD1
TGTGCCAGCAGCTCATACAGGGGTCTCAATTCTGGGGCCAACGTCCTGACTTTC
CASSSYRGLNSGANVLTF